The following is a T cell receptor (beta chain) sequence with its context. The data were taken from a study of blood T cell repertoires in COVID-19. On the study more broadly: Collection of acute and convalescent COVID-19 samples took place in the United States, Italy and Spain. The cDNA or gDNA used as material had been derived from T cells, B-cell-depleted T cells, or PBMCs.

The length of the CDR3 is 14 residues. Trimming took 3 bases from V and 0 from J, leaving 8 bases between them. The V gene's germline CDR1 is SGHTA and CDR2 FQGNSA. The table came from immunoSEQ multiplex PCR; TCRdb's copy has only in-frame clones and leaves some out. Among about 200,000 clones listed, approximately 78% were seen once. The sequenced sample consisted of peripheral blood. The sequence derives from a woman older than 75 with COVID-19, enrolled during active disease. The rearrangement links TRBV7-2 to TRBJ1-2; possibly TRBD1 for D (6 bases). CDR3 bases: TGTGCCAGCAGCTTCTGGACAGCTAACTATGGCTACACCTTC. Its protein is CASSFWTANYGYTF. Together with reference TRBV7-2 and TRBJ1-2, the CDR3 gives the full variable domain: GAGVSQSPSNKVTEKGKDVELRCDPISGHTALYWYRQSLGQGLEFLIYFQGNSAPDKSGLPSDRFSAERTGGSVSTLTIQRTQQEDSAVYLCASSFWTANYGYTFGSGTRLTVV.